This is a list of T cell receptor beta chains from one sample in a study of Graves' ophthalmopathy and Graves' hyperthyroidism. TCRdb reprocessed the multiplex PCR reads with MiXCR, giving one entry per CDR3 protein. The repertoire has hundreds of thousands of distinct CDR3 sequences, approximately 14% of them found once; the top ten carry 9.8%. Source material: blood. The receptors were sampled from a woman between 25 and 40 years old with Graves' ophthalmopathy. Each CDR3 is given with its conserved first and last residue.

v_gene	j_gene	CDR3aa
TRBV29-1	TRBJ2-7	CSVARTSGGYEQYF
TRBV5-1	TRBJ2-4	CASRSGSIQYF
TRBV28	TRBJ2-2	CASSRTGFNTGELFF
TRBV20-1	TRBJ2-7	CSAQGATGLAGGRYEQYF
TRBV20-1	TRBJ2-6	CSARKSGANVLTF
TRBV28	TRBJ1-2	CASSFILPGANDYGYTF
TRBV12-3/TRBV12-4	TRBJ1-1	CASSITGLGTEAFF
TRBV30	TRBJ1-5	CACGTTGNQPQHF
TRBV10-3	TRBJ2-7	CAISSYSTLSYEQYF
TRBV24-1	TRBJ2-2	CATGSDTGELFF
TRBV5-1	TRBJ1-1	CASSLKGLTEAFF
TRBV11-3	TRBJ2-7	CASSSTSGQVSYEQYF
TRBV15	TRBJ1-2	CATSRDPTTVYGYTF
TRBV29-1	TRBJ2-7	CSVEDRGRGSCEQYF
TRBV6-5	TRBJ2-6	CASSYSGGLSNVLTF
TRBV12-3/TRBV12-4	TRBJ1-1	CASSFTGSDTEAFF
TRBV7-3	TRBJ2-7	CASSLTGGGVYEQYF
TRBV27	TRBJ2-4	CASSWDGQVTYPEAKNIQYF
TRBV3-1	TRBJ2-1	CASSQVPGTYNEQFF
TRBV7-2	TRBJ2-7	CASSFSSGPYEQYF
TRBV6-1	TRBJ1-5	CASSPSGEGNQPQHF
TRBV9	TRBJ2-5	CASSVAGVTQETQYF
TRBV6-1	TRBJ1-2	CASSTLKGWGYGYTF
TRBV4-1	TRBJ2-7	CASSQDPNREGTYEQYF
TRBV7-3	TRBJ2-2	CASSSYAGARGTGELFF
TRBV6-1	TRBJ1-2	CASTTRAGAAHYGYTF
TRBV14	TRBJ1-1	CASSQSLVNTEAFF
TRBV27	TRBJ2-5	CASSLRGESWGTQYF
TRBV10-3	TRBJ1-3	CAISESLSGNTIYF
TRBV12-3/TRBV12-4	TRBJ1-3	CASLGSGDRVFGNTIYF
TRBV11-2	TRBJ2-7	CASRVMGGSYEQYF
TRBV7-9	TRBJ1-1	CASSPLAAFF
TRBV7-9	TRBJ2-7	CASSPGVTEQYF
TRBV19	TRBJ1-5	CASSIGPQPQHF
TRBV12-5	TRBJ2-7	CASASKEPGETYEQYF
TRBV15	TRBJ2-3	CATSRDWARGTDTQYF
TRBV20-1	TRBJ1-1	CSARAPTGANTEAFF
TRBV24-1	TRBJ1-2	CATSHNRDSGVYTF
TRBV6-1	TRBJ1-5	CASTNRDMGNQPQHF
TRBV2	TRBJ1-1	CASSSRGVVTEAFF
TRBV6-1	TRBJ1-2	CASRRQSTANYGYTF
TRBV7-9	TRBJ2-7	CASSLLEHYEQYF
TRBV5-1	TRBJ1-5	CASSLLPLTASNQPQHF
TRBV15	TRBJ2-1	CATSRDRAGWQDEQFF
TRBV6-5	TRBJ2-5	CASSYSNSLAGVMETQYF
TRBV20-1	TRBJ2-3	CSARGGEGTDTQYF
TRBV7-2	TRBJ2-7	CASSPGTGRYEQYF
TRBV4-1	TRBJ1-5	CASSLHQGFGDQPQHF
TRBV12-3/TRBV12-4	TRBJ2-2	CASSLGFSTGELFF
TRBV5-1	TRBJ1-1	CASSYLTGINTEAFF
TRBV4-1	TRBJ2-7	CASSQQGVSYEQYF
TRBV28	TRBJ1-1	CASSLPQGSENTEAFF
TRBV28	TRBJ2-3	CASSSPGGPSTDTQYF
TRBV18	TRBJ2-7	CASSPQRHTVKYF
TRBV12-3/TRBV12-4	TRBJ2-7	CASSRDFQYEQYF
TRBV3-1	TRBJ1-1	CASSQSQGARVDEAFF